This entry describes one TCR beta chain. Its cognate antigen is unknown. The data stem from a study of T cell responses to AZD1222 COVID-19 vaccine. Study outcomes and limitations: Only five or six AZD1222 recipients tested seropositive at baseline. The study found Spike-specific TCR breadth and depth rose after two AZD1222 doses. Most donors were white British, females outnumbered males, and clonal diversity was possibly underestimated.

Germline V gene sequence: CDR1 SGHDN, CDR2 FVKESK. V dropped 0 bases and J dropped 0 bases, with 8 bases sitting between them. This CDR3 region has 16 residues. Only in-frame clones appear in the TCRdb table, and some are missing; sequencing was by immunoSEQ multiplex PCR. This repertoire shows some 200,000 clones, about 89% found once; its top ten account for 3.4%. Here the sequenced sample was peripheral blood, taken 28 days after the second AZD1222 dose. V and J are TRBV14 and TRBJ1-4; D gene ambiguous. The receptor was derived from an adult who received the AZD1222 COVID-19 vaccine. CDR3 protein: CASSQDAGATNEKLFF. In nucleotides, the CDR3 is TGTGCCAGCAGCCAAGACGCCGGGGCAACTAATGAAAAACTGTTTTTT.